This T cell receptor beta chain was obtained from a study of shared clonotypes between healthy human individuals. The CDR3 runs to 16 residues. Losses at the gene ends were 2 bases for V and 9 bases for J; bases not matched to a gene: 11. Germline V gene lookup returns CDR1 SGHVS and CDR2 FNYEAQ. Libraries were prepared by immunoSEQ multiplex PCR; TCRdb keeps only in-frame clonotypes and omits some of them. In the table there are some 200,000 clones, 65% of which are singletons. Study-wide results and caveats: Non-shared clonotypes displayed generation probabilities falling below those of clonotypes present in all four donors.

This clone was counted between two and nine times. Its matching antigen is unknown. Sequencing was carried out using memory CD4+ T cells sorted from blood. Subset noted: CD45RA-negative fraction. The origin of this receptor is a man between 25 and 39 years old in good health. The chain carries TRBV7-6 and TRBJ2-1; 9 nucleotides align to TRBD2. For the CDR3, the DNA is TGTGCCAGCAGCTTATTTAGCGGGAGTCCGAGGAGTGAGCAGTTCTTC. Encoded protein: CASSLFSGSPRSEQFF.